This T cell receptor (beta chain) was sequenced during a study of cytomegalovirus exposure and HLA in healthy donors. The study's findings and limits: Per a prior analysis, the majority of TCR beta V segments were productive roughly 87% or roughly 30% of the time. Most TCR sequences were rare, but some public TCRs occurred in many donors. Cytomegalovirus status was reportedly diagnosed by the classifier with high sensitivity and specificity.

The CDR3 length is 14 residues. CDR1 and CDR2 (germline): MNHEY, SVGAGI. V dropped 5 bases and J dropped 1 base, with 11 bases sitting between them. This clone was counted between two and nine times. Antigen specificity is unknown. Primers included in the PCR were 60 Vbeta and 13 Jbeta primers. Assay used: immunoSEQ multiplex PCR; TCRdb lists only in-frame clones, some missing. The sample lists 100,000 to 150,000 clones; 72% were seen once. The chain joins TRBV6-5 to TRBJ1-1, with a tentative D call TRBD1 (6 bases). The receptor comes from a man aged 30 to 45 in good health and CMV-seronegative. Sequenced material: PBMCs. The CDR3 loop is CASSQTTGNTEAFF. In nucleotides, the CDR3 is TGTGCCAGCAGTCAAACGACAGGGAACACTGAAGCTTTCTTT.